The following is a T cell receptor (beta chain) sequence with its context. The data stem from a study of blood T cell repertoires in COVID-19. Across the whole study: COVID-19 samples, acute and convalescent, were from the United States, Italy and Spain.

This CDR3 is 16 amino acids long. Germline V gives CDR1 SGHNT, CDR2 YENEEA. Unmatched junction bases numbered 5, after V lost 0 bases and J lost 4 bases. As handled by the study authors: Amplification from reference gene primers served as the basis for estimated nucleated cell counts. Clones were sequenced by immunoSEQ multiplex PCR, and TCRdb holds only the in-frame ones, with some missing. The DNA was the basis for D and trimming; V, J and clone size are from that table. Here the sample spans about 110,000 clones, around 76% being singletons. The chain has TRBV11-3 and TRBJ2-1; 8 bases are shared with TRBD1. The material sequenced was peripheral blood. The receptor was isolated from a woman in her 70s with acute or convalescent COVID-19. The CDR3 DNA is TGTGCCAGCAGCTTAGAGGCGGGACAGGCATACAATGAGCAGTTCTTC. Its protein is CASSLEAGQAYNEQFF. Looking up the rest from reference TRBV11-3 and TRBJ2-1 gives the full variable domain: EAGVVQSPRYKIIEKKQPVAFWCNPISGHNTLYWYLQNLGQGPELLIRYENEEAVDDSQLPKDRFSAERLKGVDSTLKIQPAELGDSAVYLCASSLEAGQAYNEQFFGPGTRLTVL.